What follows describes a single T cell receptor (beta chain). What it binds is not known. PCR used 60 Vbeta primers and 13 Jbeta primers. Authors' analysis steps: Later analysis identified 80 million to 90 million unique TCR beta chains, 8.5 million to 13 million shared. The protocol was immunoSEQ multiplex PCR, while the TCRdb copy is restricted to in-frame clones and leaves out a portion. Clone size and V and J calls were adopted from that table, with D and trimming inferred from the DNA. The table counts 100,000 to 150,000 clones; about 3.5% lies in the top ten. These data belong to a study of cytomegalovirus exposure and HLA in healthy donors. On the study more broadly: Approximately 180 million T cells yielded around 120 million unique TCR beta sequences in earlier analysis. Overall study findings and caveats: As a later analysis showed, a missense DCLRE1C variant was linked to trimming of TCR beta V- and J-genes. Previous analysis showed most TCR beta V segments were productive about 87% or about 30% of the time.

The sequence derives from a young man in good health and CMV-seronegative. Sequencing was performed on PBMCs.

The CDR3 spells CASRGSGGPYEQYF. The DNA of the CDR3 is TGCGCCAGCAGGGGATCAGGGGGGCCCTACGAGCAGTACTTC. The chain links TRBV5-1 to TRBJ2-7, with D tentatively TRBD1 (7 bases). Germline CDR1 reads SGHRS; CDR2 reads YFSETQ. V was pared by 5 bases and J by 2 bases, with 14 bases between. The CDR3 extends over 14 amino acids. Combining the CDR3 with reference TRBV5-1 and TRBJ2-7 gives the whole variable domain KAGVTQTPRYLIKTRGQQVTLSCSPISGHRSVSWYQQTPGQGLQFLFEYFSETQRNKGNFPGRFSGRQFSNSRSEMNVSTLELGDSALYLCASRGSGGPYEQYFGPGTRLTVT.